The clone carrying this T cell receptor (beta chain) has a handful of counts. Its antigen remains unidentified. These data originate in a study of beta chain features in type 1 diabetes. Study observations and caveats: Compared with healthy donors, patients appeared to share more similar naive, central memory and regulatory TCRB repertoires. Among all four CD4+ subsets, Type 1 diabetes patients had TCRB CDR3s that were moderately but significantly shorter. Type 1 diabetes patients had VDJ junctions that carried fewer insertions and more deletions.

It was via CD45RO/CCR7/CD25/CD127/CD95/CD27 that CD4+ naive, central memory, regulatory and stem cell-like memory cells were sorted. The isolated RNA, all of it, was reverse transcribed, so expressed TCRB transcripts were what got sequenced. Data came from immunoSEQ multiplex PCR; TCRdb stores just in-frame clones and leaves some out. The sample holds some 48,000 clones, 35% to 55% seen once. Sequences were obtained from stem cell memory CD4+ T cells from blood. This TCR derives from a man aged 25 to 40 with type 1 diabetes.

The CDR3, as DNA: TGTGCCTGGAGATCGTTCGGGGAGCAGTACTTC. Its protein product is CAWRSFGEQYF. The gene calls are TRBV30 and TRBJ2-7; no clear D gene. The germline V gene encodes CDR1 GTSNPN and CDR2 SVGIG (reference sequence). Trimming removed 3 bases at V and 7 bases at J, with 10 bases between. The CDR3 loop spans 11 amino acids.